The next 24 T cell receptor beta chains were all read from a single sample in a study of blood T cell repertoires in COVID-19. The table came from immunoSEQ multiplex PCR; TCRdb's copy has only in-frame clones and leaves some out. The sample includes 25,000 to 30,000 clones, under 85% of them seen just once. The sample consisted of peripheral blood. Receptors originate from a man aged 65-85 years with acute or convalescent COVID-19.

This clone was detected a few times. This CDR3 is also generated by other DNA sequences in the sample. This sequence joins TRBV7-9 and TRBJ1-6, with 8 bases that match TRBD1. V lost 5 bases to trimming and J lost 5 bases; unmatched junction nucleotides: 5. Germline V CDR1 and CDR2: SEHNR, FQNEAQ (reference sequence). The CDR3 contains 15 residues. CDR3 protein: CASSPGTGDNSPLHF. The CDR3 DNA sequence: TGTGCCAGCAGCCCTGGGACAGGAGATAATTCACCCCTCCACTTT.

The chain has TRBV25-1 and TRBJ1-2; D unresolved. Trimming removed 6 bases from V and 1 base from J, with 6 bases in between. The CDR3 is made up of 12 amino acids. Germline values: CDR1 MGHDK, CDR2 SYGVNS. Here the CDR3 DNA reads TGTGCCAGCAGCGCGGTTAACTATGGCTACACCTTC. It is translated as CASSAVNYGYTF.

V usage is TRBV30 and J usage is TRBJ1-2; D possibly corresponds to TRBD1 (5 bases). Trimming stripped 1 base from V and 2 bases from J, with 11 bases between. CDR1 and CDR2 (germline): GTSNPN, SVGIG (reference sequence). CDR3 size: 14 residues. CDR3 sequence reads: CAWSEKGRNYGYTF. As DNA, the CDR3 is TGTGCCTGGAGTGAGAAGGGGCGAAACTATGGCTACACCTTC.

This chain joins TRBV5-1 and TRBJ1-6, with 7 bases identical to TRBD1. Germline CDR1 and CDR2: SGHRS and YFSETQ. This CDR3 comprises 16 residues. After removal of 5 bases from V and 4 bases from J, the junction contained 9 bases not matched to a gene. The CDR3 sequence: CASRTNPGQYNSPLHF. For the CDR3, the DNA is TGCGCCAGCAGGACCAATCCGGGACAGTATAATTCACCCCTCCACTTT.

This chain joins TRBV5-3 and TRBJ2-1; 10 bases agree with TRBD2. TRBV5-3 is an ORF for which the function is uncertain. V lost 4 bases, J lost 6 bases, and 10 bases stayed unmatched. This CDR3 has 16 amino acids. CDR3 protein: CARSPRRLAGVNEQFF. As DNA, the CDR3 is TGTGCCAGAAGCCCACGGCGGCTAGCGGGAGTCAATGAGCAGTTCTTC.

This chain connects TRBV28 to TRBJ1-1; 8 positions agree with TRBD1. Germline V gene sequence: CDR1 MDHEN, CDR2 SYDVKM. V was clipped by 3 bases and J by 5 bases; unmatched bases: 11. CDR3 length equals 16 residues. CDR3 DNA: TGTGCCAGCAGTTTCACAGGGGGAGGAGTTCGGACTGAAGCTTTCTTT. This sequence encodes CASSFTGGGVRTEAFF. Supplemented by reference TRBV28 and TRBJ1-1, the full variable domain reads DVKVTQSSRYLVKRTGEKVFLECVQDMDHENMFWYRQDPGLGLRLIYFSYDVKMKEKGDIPEGYSVSREKKERFSLILESASTNQTSMYLCASSFTGGGVRTEAFFGQGTRLTVV.

This clone has only a few counts. The rearrangement uses TRBV3-1 (or the pseudogene TRBV3-2) and TRBJ1-5, with 7 bases aligning to TRBD1. The CDR3 is 16 residues long. V trimming: 3 bases; J trimming: 0 bases; junction bases outside the gene matches: 5. Germline V gene lookup returns CDR1 LGHDT and CDR2 YNNKEL (reference sequence). This CDR3 reads CASSQGTDYSNQPQHF. CDR3 bases: TGTGCCAGCAGCCAGGGGACAGACTATAGCAATCAGCCCCAGCATTTT.

This chain links TRBV5-4 with TRBJ2-5, with 7 bases identical to TRBD1. Germline V CDR1 and CDR2: SGHNT, YYREEE (reference sequence). The V gene end was trimmed by 4 bases and the J gene end by 5 bases; junction bases not matched to a gene: 11. The CDR3 is made up of 15 amino acids. The CDR3 protein is CASSNHRGAIETQYF. CDR3 sequence (DNA): TGTGCCAGCAGCAACCACAGGGGAGCTATCGAGACCCAGTACTTC.

The V and J genes are TRBV5-5 and TRBJ1-2; 7 bases agree with TRBD1. This CDR3 has 14 residues. J lost 7 bases, V lost 5 bases, and 11 bases had no gene match. Germline V gives CDR1 SGHKS, CDR2 YYEKEE (reference sequence). CDR3 bases: TGTGCCAGCAGTTCTCCGGGACAGCCCCTTGGCTACACCTTC. Its translation is CASSSPGQPLGYTF.

The chain combines TRBV19 with TRBJ2-7, with 7 bases fitting TRBD2. Germline V CDR1 and CDR2: LNHDA, SQIVND (reference sequence). J gave up 5 bases and V 10 bases, and 11 bases lay outside the gene matches. CDR3 length: 13 amino acids. The CDR3 here is CATQYGEGHEQYF. CDR3 coding DNA: TGTGCCACCCAGTACGGGGAGGGCCACGAGCAGTACTTC.

J is TRBJ1-4 and V is TRBV5-1, with 8 nucleotides matching TRBD1. The trim removed 3 bases at V and 5 bases at J, leaving 9 bases unmatched. Germline loops: CDR1 SGHRS, CDR2 YFSETQ. This CDR3 spans 16 amino acids. As DNA, the CDR3 is TGCGCCAGCAGCTCGGCCGGACAGGGAGGGAATGAAAAACTGTTTTTT. Encoded protein: CASSSAGQGGNEKLFF.

The gene calls are TRBV27 and TRBJ1-1, with TRBD1 matching over 12 bases. With V trimmed by 5 bases and J by 10 bases, 5 bases remained unmatched. CDR1 is MNHEY and CDR2 is SMNVEV in the germline V gene (reference sequence). The CDR3 consists of 13 residues. This CDR3 reads CASSPGQGAGAFF. The CDR3 DNA reads TGTGCCAGCAGTCCGGGACAGGGGGCTGGAGCTTTCTTT.

This chain uses TRBV10-3 with TRBJ2-3; 10 nucleotides match TRBD1. The CDR3 totals 15 residues. Unmatched junction bases numbered 8, after V lost 6 bases and J lost 5 bases. Germline V gene data show CDR1 as ENHRY and CDR2 as SYGVKD. The CDR3: CAIRGQGKVGDTQYF. CDR3 DNA sequence: TGTGCCATCAGGGGACAGGGGAAGGTCGGAGATACGCAGTATTTT.

This chain joins TRBV5-1 and TRBJ2-1, with D hard to call. This CDR3 contains 13 residues. V lost 3 bases and J 0 bases, leaving 4 bases between the germline ends. The germline gives CDR1 SGHRS, CDR2 YFSETQ. The CDR3 bases are TGCGCCAGCAGCTCGAGCTCCTACAATGAGCAGTTCTTC. This codes for CASSSSSYNEQFF.

The chain is built from TRBV5-4 and TRBJ1-2; 8 bases are shared with TRBD1. CDR1 and CDR2 from the germline V gene are SGHNT and YYREEE (reference sequence). The CDR3 spans 14 residues. The V gene end was trimmed by 4 bases and the J gene end by 0 bases; junction bases not matched to a gene: 2. DNA for the CDR3: TGTGCCAGCAGCCGGGACAGGACTAACTATGGCTACACCTTC. Its translation is CASSRDRTNYGYTF. The full variable domain, its missing parts supplied by reference TRBV5-4 and TRBJ1-2, is ETGVTQSPTHLIKTRGQQVTLRCSSQSGHNTVSWYQQALGQGPQFIFQYYREEENGRGNFPPRFSGLQFPNYSSELNVNALELDDSALYLCASSRDRTNYGYTFGSGTRLTVV.

This chain uses TRBV9 with TRBJ2-5; D remains unclear. The CDR3 spans 14 residues. The germline CDR1 and CDR2 sequences are SGDLS and YYNGEE. V lost 0 bases and J lost 2, with 8 bases in between. CDR3: CASSVDRGQETQYF. The CDR3 nucleotides are TGTGCCAGCAGCGTAGATCGCGGTCAAGAGACCCAGTACTTC.

J is TRBJ1-5 and V is TRBV6-6; TRBD1 matches 10 bases. Germline V gives CDR1 MNHNY, CDR2 SVGAGI (reference sequence). This CDR3 is 14 amino acids long. Trimming removed 6 bases from V and 7 bases from J; junction bases left unmatched: 6. CDR3 in DNA: TGTGCCAGCAGGGGACAGGGGAGGCAGCAGCCCCAGCATTTT. This sequence encodes CASRGQGRQQPQHF.

This clone appeared once. The chain links TRBV29-1 to TRBJ1-3; 8 nucleotides match TRBD1. Per the germline V gene, CDR1 is SQVTM and CDR2 is ANQGSEA. V trimming: 5 bases; J trimming: 6 bases; junction bases outside the gene matches: 6. This CDR3 has 13 residues. CDR3 loop: CSVSQTGVNTIYF. The CDR3 bases are TGCAGCGTTTCCCAGACAGGGGTAAACACCATATATTTT. The variable domain in full, completed from reference TRBV29-1 and TRBJ1-3, reads SAVISQKPSRDICQRGTSLTIQCQVDSQVTMMFWYRQQPGQSLTLIATANQGSEATYESGFVIDKFPISRPNLTFSTLTVSNMSPEDSSIYLCSVSQTGVNTIYFGEGSWLTVV.

This chain links TRBV5-1 with TRBJ1-1; D might be TRBD1 (5 bases). There are 14 residues in the CDR3. Germline-derived CDR1 and CDR2 are SGHRS and YFSETQ. V was trimmed by 0 bases and J by 1 base, leaving 7 bases between them. The CDR3 nucleotides read TGCGCCAGCAGCTTGGACAGGCCGAACACTGAAGCTTTCTTT. It translates to CASSLDRPNTEAFF.

The V call is TRBV6-5, the J call TRBJ2-5, with unresolved D. The ends were cut back, 6 bases at V and 6 bases at J, with 20 bases in the middle. CDR1 is MNHEY, CDR2 SVGAGI, per germline. The CDR3 runs to 15 residues. As DNA, the CDR3 is TGTGCCAGCAGCCTCCTGGGCGACCCAAGGCAGACCCAGTACTTC. Amino acids: CASSLLGDPRQTQYF.

V gene TRBV3-1 (or the pseudogene TRBV3-2) combines with J gene TRBJ1-2, with D possibly TRBD1 on 5 matching bases. This CDR3 region has 15 residues. Per germline, CDR1 LGHDT and CDR2 YNNKEL (reference sequence). V lost 4 bases, J lost 7 bases, and 19 bases lay in between. CDR3 protein: CASSPLGLQGGGYTF. The CDR3 DNA sequence: TGTGCCAGCAGCCCATTGGGACTCCAAGGCGGTGGCTACACCTTC.

This clone has a handful of counts. J is TRBJ1-1 and V is TRBV12-3 or TRBV12-4; possible D gene TRBD1, 5 bases. The CDR3 contains 13 residues. The V end lost 0 bases, the J end lost 6 bases, and 8 bases lay between the germline ends. The CDR3 sequence: CASSLAGVPEAFF. CDR3 DNA sequence: TGTGCCAGCAGTTTAGCAGGGGTCCCTGAAGCTTTCTTT.

The chain joins TRBV7-2 to TRBJ1-1; the D gene is possibly TRBD1 (5 bases). V shed 3 bases and J shed 0 bases, with 8 bases lying between them. The CDR3 totals 14 residues. CDR1 and CDR2 (germline): SGHTA, FQGNSA. The CDR3 spells CASSLPTVNTEAFF. CDR3 DNA: TGTGCCAGCAGCTTGCCGACAGTGAACACTGAAGCTTTCTTT.

The chain employs TRBV2 and TRBJ1-2; no firm D call. This CDR3 is built from 14 residues. Germline V gives CDR1 SNHLY, CDR2 FYNNEI. V gave up 2 bases and J gave up 4 bases, with 11 bases separating them. CDR3 protein: CASSEQDLFYGYTF. CDR3 DNA sequence: TGTGCCAGCAGTGAACAGGATCTTTTCTATGGCTACACCTTC.